The rows below give T cell receptor beta chains drawn from one sample of a study of cytomegalovirus exposure and HLA in healthy donors. The data were produced by immunoSEQ multiplex PCR, yet TCRdb's version contains in-frame clones alone and is incomplete. The sample holds fewer than 250,000 clones, around 75% seen once. The sample taken for sequencing was PBMCs. The receptors shown here come from a woman younger than 45 in good health and CMV-seropositive. Both conserved end residues are part of each CDR3. Each record gives: clone size, D gene, V gene, J gene, CDR3 protein, CDR3 DNA. The D gene is left open where the match is weak. Expanded clones get a size class; other rows say once, few or many, or leave the size out.

once,TRBD1,TRBV27,TRBJ1-5,CASAPGQGGNQPQHF,TGTGCCAGCGCACCGGGACAGGGAGGGAATCAGCCCCAGCATTTT
NA,NA,TRBV2,TRBJ1-2,CASRGGVYGYTF,TGTGCCAGTCGGGGGGGGGTCTATGGCTACACCTTC
NA,NA,TRBV5-6,TRBJ1-1,CASSPEGRTTEAFF,TGTGCCAGCAGCCCCGAGGGTCGGACCACTGAAGCTTTCTTT
NA,TRBD1,TRBV5-4,TRBJ1-2,CASSLVGQGYGYTF,TGTGCCAGCAGCTTGGTGGGACAGGGGTATGGCTACACCTTC
NA,TRBD1,TRBV6-5,TRBJ1-4,CASNGQGKDEKLFF,TGTGCCAGCAACGGACAGGGGAAGGATGAAAAACTGTTTTTT
NA,NA,TRBV7-9,TRBJ2-7,CASSSRPPSAGQSRYEQYF,TGTGCCAGCAGCTCCAGGCCTCCTTCGGCGGGACAGTCCCGGTACGAGCAGTACTTC
NA,NA,TRBV7-9,TRBJ2-1,CASRSKWESSYNEQFF,TGTGCCAGCAGATCTAAGTGGGAGAGCTCCTACAATGAGCAGTTCTTC
NA,NA,TRBV7-9,TRBJ2-7,CASSIAREQYF,TGTGCCAGCAGTATAGCACGCGAGCAGTACTTC
once,TRBD1,TRBV27,TRBJ2-7,CASSLWTGHEQYF,TGTGCCAGCAGTCTATGGACAGGCCACGAGCAGTACTTC
few,TRBD1,TRBV5-1,TRBJ2-3,CASRIRDSSTDTQYF,TGCGCCAGCAGGATAAGGGACAGCAGCACAGATACGCAGTATTTT
NA,TRBD2,TRBV10-2,TRBJ2-7,CASSGASGRTYEQYF,TGCGCCAGCAGTGGGGCTAGCGGCCGTACCTACGAGCAGTACTTC
NA,NA,TRBV5-6,TRBJ2-4,CASSLDYTKNIQYF,TGTGCCAGCAGCTTGGACTACACCAAAAACATTCAGTACTTC
NA,NA,TRBV7-2,TRBJ1-1,CASSLQQGGRAFF,TGTGCCAGCAGCTTACAGCAAGGCGGTAGAGCTTTCTTT
NA,NA,TRBV19,TRBJ1-5,CASSIGAEAWTPQHF,TGTGCCAGTAGTATAGGAGCGGAAGCCTGGACCCCCCAGCATTTT
NA,NA,TRBV18,TRBJ1-1,CASSSSGHTMNTEAFF,TGTGCCAGCTCATCGTCGGGACACACAATGAACACTGAAGCTTTCTTT
NA,NA,TRBV7-9,TRBJ1-1,CASSLGAPKAEAFF,TGTGCCAGCAGCTTAGGGGCCCCCAAGGCTGAAGCTTTCTTT
NA,TRBD2,TRBV5-1,TRBJ2-3,CASRAGLAGPDTQYF,TGCGCCAGCAGGGCGGGACTAGCGGGACCAGATACGCAGTATTTT
NA,TRBD1,TRBV5-1,TRBJ2-2,CASSVGGTGGQLFF,TGCGCCAGCAGCGTGGGGGGGACAGGGGGCCAGCTGTTTTTT
NA,NA,TRBV5-5,TRBJ1-2,CASSLNGFFSSGYTF,TGTGCCAGCAGCTTGAACGGGTTTTTTAGTAGTGGCTACACCTTC
NA,TRBD1,TRBV2,TRBJ1-2,CASRPGTGYGYTF,TGTGCCAGCAGGCCCGGGACAGGGTATGGCTACACCTTC
NA,TRBD1,TRBV7-9,TRBJ1-4,CASSSDGQAGLFF,TGTGCCAGCAGTTCCGACGGACAGGCCGGACTGTTTTTT
NA,TRBD2,TRBV10-3,TRBJ2-1,CAISDPGGLSYNEQFF,TGTGCCATCAGTGACCCGGGGGGTTTGTCCTACAATGAGCAGTTCTTC
NA,NA,TRBV2,TRBJ1-2,CASNQAEANYGYTF,TGTGCCAGCAACCAAGCGGAAGCTAACTATGGCTACACCTTC
NA,NA,TRBV6-1,TRBJ1-1,CASRGVLNTEAFF,TGTGCCAGCAGAGGGGTCCTGAACACTGAAGCTTTCTTT
NA,TRBD1,TRBV5-1,TRBJ1-6,CASSRDSYNSPLHF,TGCGCCAGCAGTCGGGACAGTTATAATTCACCCCTCCACTTT
NA,NA,TRBV6-1,TRBJ1-5,CASRLTGEAQHF,TGTGCCAGCAGGTTAACGGGGGAGGCCCAGCATTTT
NA,NA,TRBV5-4,TRBJ1-3,CASSPGGKAGNTIYF,TGTGCCAGCAGCCCCGGAGGGAAGGCTGGAAACACCATATATTTT
NA,TRBD2,TRBV29-1,TRBJ2-2,CSVGGPQLAGANTGELFF,TGCAGCGTTGGAGGCCCTCAGCTAGCGGGAGCTAACACCGGGGAGCTGTTTTTT
NA,NA,TRBV5-1,TRBJ2-1,CASSPGLMRNEQFF,TGCGCCAGCAGCCCAGGGTTGATGAGGAATGAGCAGTTCTTC
NA,NA,TRBV4-1,TRBJ1-5,CASSHNSPGQPQHF,TGCGCCAGCAGCCACAACAGTCCAGGTCAGCCCCAGCATTTT
few,TRBD1,TRBV6-6,TRBJ2-7,CASSLNRGRIGDEQYF,TGTGCCAGCAGTTTAAACAGGGGGCGCATTGGGGACGAGCAGTACTTC
NA,TRBD2,TRBV14,TRBJ2-7,CASSQGGSVDEQYF,TGTGCCAGCAGCCAAGGCGGGAGTGTCGACGAGCAGTACTTC
NA,NA,TRBV5-1,TRBJ2-5,CASSSRPGEQETQYF,TGCGCCAGCAGCTCGAGACCGGGAGAGCAAGAGACCCAGTACTTC
NA,TRBD2,TRBV2,TRBJ2-2,CASSEVLAEANTGELFF,TGTGCCAGCAGTGAAGTTCTAGCGGAGGCGAACACCGGGGAGCTGTTTTTT
few,NA,TRBV11-3,TRBJ1-1,CASSLTLGGRDTEAFF,TGTGCCAGCAGCTTAACGTTAGGGGGACGAGACACTGAAGCTTTCTTT
NA,NA,TRBV29-1,TRBJ2-1,CSVEVYYNEQFF,TGCAGCGTTGAGGTCTACTACAATGAGCAGTTCTTC
NA,TRBD2,TRBV27,TRBJ2-4,CASSLRSWGGRTAKNIQYF,TGTGCCAGCAGTTTAAGAAGCTGGGGCGGGAGGACGGCCAAAAACATTCAGTACTTC
NA,TRBD1,TRBV7-9,TRBJ2-5,CASSARDRQETQYF,TGTGCCAGCAGCGCCCGGGACAGACAAGAGACCCAGTACTTC
NA,TRBD2,TRBV29-1,TRBJ2-7,CSVKGGLAGGTSYEQYF,TGCAGCGTGAAGGGGGGCCTAGCGGGAGGGACCTCCTACGAGCAGTACTTC
NA,TRBD1,TRBV6-1,TRBJ2-6,CASGDSSGANVLTF,TGTGCCAGCGGGGACAGTTCCGGGGCCAACGTCCTGACTTTC
NA,NA,TRBV11-2,TRBJ1-6,CASSLELQVLGSPLHF,TGTGCCAGCAGCTTAGAGTTACAGGTTCTGGGGTCACCCCTCCACTTT
NA,NA,TRBV27,TRBJ1-5,CASSPRVEYSNQPQHF,TGTGCCAGCAGTCCCCGGGTGGAATATAGCAATCAGCCCCAGCATTTT
NA,NA,TRBV23-1,TRBJ1-2,CASSRAIGEGHVYGYTF,TGCGCCAGCAGTCGAGCCATTGGGGAGGGTCATGTTTATGGCTACACCTTC
NA,NA,TRBV7-9,TRBJ2-3,CASSIGSSSTDTQYF,TGTGCCAGCTCTATCGGGAGCTCTAGCACAGATACGCAGTATTTT
NA,TRBD2,TRBV9,TRBJ2-7,CASSPGTSGYEQYF,TGTGCCAGCAGCCCCGGGACTAGCGGCTACGAGCAGTACTTC
NA,NA,TRBV25-1,TRBJ2-7,CASSESLGRGHEQYF,TGTGCCAGCAGTGAATCCCTAGGAAGGGGCCACGAGCAGTACTTC
NA,TRBD2,TRBV5-5,TRBJ2-1,CASSSVIGGLAGGPKEQFF,TGCGCCAGCAGCTCTGTAATTGGGGGACTAGCGGGAGGGCCAAAGGAGCAGTTCTTC
NA,NA,TRBV29-1,TRBJ2-1,CSFNLGQRLYNEQFF,TGCAGCTTTAATCTGGGCCAGCGACTATACAATGAGCAGTTCTTC
NA,NA,TRBV6-1,TRBJ2-7,CASSEADRSSYEQYF,TGTGCCAGCAGTGAAGCAGACCGGAGCTCCTACGAGCAGTACTTC
few,TRBD1,TRBV5-1,TRBJ1-1,CASSLGTGGLNTEAFF,TGCGCCAGCAGCCTAGGGACAGGGGGCCTGAACACTGAAGCTTTCTTT
NA,NA,TRBV28,TRBJ1-1,CASSLTGMNTEAFF,TGTGCCAGCAGTTTAACAGGTATGAACACTGAAGCTTTCTTT
NA,NA,TRBV28,TRBJ2-3,CASSGEGFGPDTQYF,TGTGCCAGCAGTGGCGAGGGTTTCGGCCCAGATACGCAGTATTTT
few,TRBD2,TRBV12-5,TRBJ2-3,CASGTSGTDTQYF,TGTGCTAGTGGGACTAGCGGCACAGATACGCAGTATTTT
NA,NA,TRBV9,TRBJ1-1,CASSVEQGNTEAFF,TGTGCCAGCAGCGTAGAACAGGGGAACACTGAAGCTTTCTTT
NA,NA,TRBV10-1,TRBJ1-2,CASRSDRTGRYGYTF,TGCGCCAGCAGGTCCGACAGAACTGGCCGCTATGGCTACACCTTC
few,TRBD2,TRBV27,TRBJ2-7,CASSLTSGIYEQYF,TGTGCCAGCAGCCTGACTAGCGGGATCTACGAGCAGTACTTC
NA,TRBD1,TRBV28,TRBJ2-7,CASSPGQLHEQYF,TGTGCCAGCAGTCCGGGACAGCTTCACGAGCAGTACTTC
NA,TRBD2,TRBV7-2,TRBJ2-1,CASSPRTSPYEQFF,TGTGCCAGCAGCCCCCGGACTAGCCCTTATGAGCAGTTCTTC
NA,TRBD1,TRBV28,TRBJ2-5,CGTGQGREETQYF,TGTGGAACGGGACAGGGGAGGGAAGAGACCCAGTACTTC